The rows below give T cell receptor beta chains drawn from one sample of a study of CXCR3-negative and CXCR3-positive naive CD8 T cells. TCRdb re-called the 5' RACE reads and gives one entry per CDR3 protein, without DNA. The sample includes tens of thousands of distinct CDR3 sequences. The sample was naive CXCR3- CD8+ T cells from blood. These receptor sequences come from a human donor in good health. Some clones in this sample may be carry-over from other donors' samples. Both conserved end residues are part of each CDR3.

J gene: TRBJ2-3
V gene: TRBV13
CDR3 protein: CASSLFTTRTDTQYF

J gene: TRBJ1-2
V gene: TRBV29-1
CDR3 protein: CSAIRTDYYGYTF

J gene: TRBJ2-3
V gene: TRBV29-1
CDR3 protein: CSAGDLAGAYGTDTQYF

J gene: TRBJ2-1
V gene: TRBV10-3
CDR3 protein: CAISDRSGTHPYNEQFF

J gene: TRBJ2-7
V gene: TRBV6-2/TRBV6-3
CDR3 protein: CASRHQGPNSYEQYF

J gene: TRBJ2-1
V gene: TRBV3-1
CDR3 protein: CASSPRLAGVIEQFF

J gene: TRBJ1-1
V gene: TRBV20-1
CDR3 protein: CSARVGGEAFF

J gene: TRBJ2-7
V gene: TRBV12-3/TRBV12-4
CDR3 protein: CASSPGGGAAVSYEQYF

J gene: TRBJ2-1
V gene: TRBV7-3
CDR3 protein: CASSLNPGVDEQFF

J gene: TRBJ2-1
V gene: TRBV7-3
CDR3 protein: CASSTGLAGGLNEQFF

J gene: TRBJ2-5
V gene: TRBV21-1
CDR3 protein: CASSKEAGEETQYF

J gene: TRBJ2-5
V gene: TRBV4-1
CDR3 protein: CASSQTGTAYQETQYF

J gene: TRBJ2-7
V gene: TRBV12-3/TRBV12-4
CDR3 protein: CASSLTGTGRGEQYF

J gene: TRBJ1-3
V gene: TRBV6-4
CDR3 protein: CASTLLGGAGNTIYF

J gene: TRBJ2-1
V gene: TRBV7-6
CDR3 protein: CASSPSTLRGAYNEQFF